Presented here are 25 T cell receptor beta chains from one specimen sequenced in a study of blood T cell repertoires in COVID-19 (TCRdb year 2020). Library construction relied on the immunoSEQ multiplex PCR assay. The table was pulled from immuneACCESS by TCRdb, which kept in-frame rearrangements only. Such tables lose some clones; where checked, under half of the loss comes from unresolved V genes, and the rest has no known cause. Recorded for this sample are over 250,000 clones; 88% of them occurred a single time. The leading ten clones occupy around 0.91% of the sample. The sequenced sample was peripheral blood. The receptor source for this set is a woman in her forties who had recovered from COVID-19.

This chain joins TRBV11-2 and TRBJ2-5, with D possibly being TRBD2 (5 bases). Trimming removed 0 bases at V and 7 bases at J, with 6 bases between. Germline assignment: CDR1 SGHAT and CDR2 FQNNGV. The CDR3 sequence is 12 residues long. The chain's CDR3 is CASSLDRGTQYF. CDR3 sequence (DNA): TGTGCCAGCAGCTTAGATCGGGGGACCCAGTACTTC.

V and J are TRBV15 and TRBJ2-3; possible D gene TRBD2, 5 bases. CDR3 size: 15 residues. V lost 1 base to trimming and J lost 1 base, with 9 bases between them. The germline V gene has CDR1 LNHNV and CDR2 YYDKDF (reference sequence). DNA of the CDR3: TGTGCCACCAGCAGAGTCGGTAGCGGCACAGATACGCAGTATTTT. Its protein product is CATSRVGSGTDTQYF.

This clone has just one count. The chain joins TRBV20-1 to TRBJ1-2; 7 nucleotides line up with TRBD1. Germline V lookup: CDR1 DFQATT, CDR2 SNEGSKA (reference sequence). The V segment lost 3 bases and the J segment 4 bases; nucleotides outside the gene matches: 11. This CDR3 region has 15 residues. The CDR3 DNA reads TGCAGTGCTAGTGAAACGGACAGGTCCCGCTATGGCTACACCTTC. Translated, it gives CSASETDRSRYGYTF.

This clone was picked up one time. The chain has TRBV3-1 (or the pseudogene TRBV3-2) and TRBJ1-1; 10 bases match TRBD1. The length of the CDR3 is 14 residues. The germline CDR1 and CDR2 sequences are LGHDT and YNNKEL (reference sequence). J lost 2 bases, V lost 6 bases, and 3 bases had no gene match. As DNA, the CDR3 is TGTGCCAGCAGGTGGACAGGGGGAAACACTGAAGCTTTCTTT. It encodes CASRWTGGNTEAFF.

The count of this clone is one. The identical CDR3 is also encoded by other nucleotide sequences in the sample. The chain uses TRBV19 and TRBJ2-4; TRBD2 matches at 7 bases. Trimming cost V 4 bases and J 1 base; bases outside gene matches: 4. There are 15 residues in the CDR3. Germline V gene sequence: CDR1 LNHDA, CDR2 SQIVND (reference sequence). The CDR3 DNA reads as TGTGCCAGTAGTACCCCCGGGGGGGCCAAAAACATTCAGTACTTC. Translated, it gives CASSTPGGAKNIQYF.

The chain has TRBV6-2 or TRBV6-3 and TRBJ1-1; 7 bases map to TRBD1. CDR3 length: 14 amino acids. V lost 6 bases, J lost 0 bases, and 4 bases stayed unmatched. From germline, CDR1 is MNHEY and CDR2 SVGEGT. DNA of the CDR3: TGTGCCAGCAGCAGAGGGGGCCTGAACACTGAAGCTTTCTTT. Amino acid sequence: CASSRGGLNTEAFF.

V usage is TRBV4-3 and J usage is TRBJ1-4; D unclear. This CDR3 is 15 amino acids long. V shed 1 base and J shed 2 bases, with 8 bases lying between them. Germline assignment: CDR1 LGHNA and CDR2 YSLEER. The CDR3 DNA reads TGCGCCAGCAGCCAAGGAGCGGGCACTAATGAAAAACTGTTTTTT. Translating gives CASSQGAGTNEKLFF.

This clone was found once. The V and J genes are TRBV5-1 and TRBJ2-3; 10 bases align to TRBD2. V gave up 4 bases and J gave up 3 bases; unmatched junction bases: 8. Germline V CDR1 and CDR2: SGHRS, YFSETQ. The CDR3 contains 16 residues. As DNA, the CDR3 is TGCGCCAGCAGCGGGCTAGCGGGAGCGTGGACAGATACGCAGTATTTT. Protein sequence: CASSGLAGAWTDTQYF.

This clone was observed a single time. This chain joins TRBV19 and TRBJ1-1, with a tentative D call TRBD1 (5 bases). V was trimmed by 6 bases and J by 5 bases, leaving 13 bases between them. The CDR3 consists of 13 residues. CDR1 and CDR2 (germline): LNHDA, SQIVND (reference sequence). In DNA form, the CDR3 reads TGTGCCAGTAGAAGGACCTCAGGGACTGAAGCTTTCTTT. Translating gives CASRRTSGTEAFF.

The V call is TRBV6-5, the J call TRBJ1-2; D possibly corresponds to TRBD1 (6 bases). The V and J ends lost 6 bases and 8 bases respectively, with 19 bases between them. The CDR3 sequence is 14 residues long. Germline assignment: CDR1 MNHEY and CDR2 SVGAGI. CDR3 amino acids: CASSQPGGALGYTF. CDR3 DNA: TGTGCCAGCAGCCAGCCCGGGGGGGCATTAGGCTACACCTTC.

The V call is TRBV5-1, the J call TRBJ1-1, with D possibly being TRBD1 (6 bases). CDR3 size: 12 residues. Germline values: CDR1 SGHRS, CDR2 YFSETQ. Between the trimmed V and J ends, which lost 4 bases and 8 bases, there was a span of 12 bases. For the CDR3, the DNA is TGCGCCAGCAGCACCGACAGGACAGAAGCTTTCTTT. This codes for CASSTDRTEAFF.

The chain has TRBV11-3 and TRBJ2-2; 8 bases are a match to TRBD2. The germline gives CDR1 SGHNT, CDR2 YENEEA. Unmatched junction bases numbered 6, after V lost 5 bases and J lost 7 bases. The CDR3 has 14 amino acids. DNA of the CDR3: TGTGCCAGCAGCAACCTAGCGGGTGGCGGGGAGCTGTTTTTT. Amino acids: CASSNLAGGGELFF.

V gene TRBV3-1 (or the pseudogene TRBV3-2) combines with J gene TRBJ2-3; weak D call: TRBD1 (5 bases). The CDR3 sequence is 13 residues long. V was clipped by 3 bases and J by 5 bases, with 9 bases between them. Germline CDR1 reads LGHDT; CDR2 reads YNNKEL (reference sequence). The CDR3 sequence is CASSQIGEDTQYF. CDR3 nucleotides: TGTGCCAGCAGCCAGATAGGGGAAGATACGCAGTATTTT.

This clone occurred once. As the CDR3 is not closed by the conserved phenylalanine or tryptophan, this likely results from a read error. The limits of the CDR3 on the DNA are not certain, so only TCRdb's listed CDR3 is given. The chain has TRBV6-5 and TRBJ1-1. Germline V gene sequence: CDR1 MNHEY, CDR2 SVGAGI. The CDR3 totals 13 residues, both ends included. Here the CDR3 reads CASSLAGGQRPSL.

This chain links TRBV4-3 with TRBJ1-5, with 9 bases fitting TRBD1. Germline trimming cut 6 bases from V and 0 bases from J; bases unmatched to any gene: 9. The length of the CDR3 is 17 residues. Germline-derived CDR1 and CDR2 are LGHNA and YSLEER. The CDR3 bases are TGCGCCAGCAGGGGGACAGGGAGAATTCGTAGCAATCAGCCCCAGCATTTT. This codes for CASRGTGRIRSNQPQHF.

The chain is built from TRBV12-5 and TRBJ2-1; D possibly corresponds to TRBD2 (6 bases). Germline lookup yields CDR1 LGHNT and CDR2 FRNRAP. CDR3 length: 15 residues. V lost 6 bases and J 0 bases, leaving 12 bases between the germline ends. The CDR3 bases are TGTGCTAGTGGGGCCGGGAGAGGCTCCTACAATGAGCAGTTCTTC. It translates to CASGAGRGSYNEQFF.

The chain is built from TRBV10-2 and TRBJ1-1; D gene uncertain. Germline CDR1 WSHSY, CDR2 SAAADI. This CDR3 comprises 13 residues. V gave up 3 bases and J gave up 2 bases, with 7 bases separating them. The DNA of the CDR3 is TGCGCCAGCAGTGAAACAGCTAACACTGAAGCTTTCTTT. This sequence encodes CASSETANTEAFF.

CDR3 sequence: CAISGDRDNQPQHF. Here the CDR3 DNA reads TGTGCCATCAGTGGGGACAGGGACAATCAGCCCCAGCATTTT. The J gene is TRBJ1-5, the V gene TRBV10-3; TRBD1 matches 9 bases. The CDR3 totals 14 residues. The germline V gene encodes CDR1 ENHRY and CDR2 SYGVKD. V lost 4 bases to trimming and J lost 3 bases; unmatched junction nucleotides: 1.

This chain connects TRBV6-6 to TRBJ2-7; 8 bases agree with TRBD1. The germline V gene has CDR1 MNHNY and CDR2 SVGAGI (reference sequence). The ends lost 2 bases at V and 12 bases at J; junction bases unmatched: 3. CDR3 size: 11 residues. CDR3 nucleotide sequence: TGTGCCAGCAGTTACGGGGGGACAGGGTACTTC. This codes for CASSYGGTGYF.

This chain uses TRBV27 with TRBJ2-7; D perhaps matches TRBD1 (5 bases). CDR1 MNHEY and CDR2 SMNVEV come from the germline V gene (reference sequence). Between the trimmed V and J ends, which lost 4 bases and 13 bases, there was a span of 14 bases. This CDR3 comprises 11 residues. The CDR3 DNA sequence: TGTGCCAGCAGTTGGGGCGAAGTCCTTTACTTC. It encodes CASSWGEVLYF.

The rearrangement links TRBV24-1 to TRBJ1-2, with a weak D call TRBD1 (5 bases). Germline V gene sequence: CDR1 KGHDR, CDR2 SFDVKD. This CDR3 is 13 amino acids long. V lost 2 bases and J lost 6, with 9 bases in between. In DNA form, the CDR3 reads TGTGCCACCAGTGATTGGGGGGTGGATGGCTACACCTTC. It is translated as CATSDWGVDGYTF.

This chain uses TRBV11-3 with TRBJ2-2; 9 nucleotides agree with TRBD1. V shed 6 bases and J 4 bases; nucleotides not matched to a gene: 6. CDR3 length equals 15 residues. Germline assignment: CDR1 SGHNT and CDR2 YENEEA. In DNA, the CDR3 is TGTGCCAGCAGGCCGGACAGGGGTGGCACCGGGGAGCTGTTTTTT. Its translation: CASRPDRGGTGELFF.

V and J are TRBV30 and TRBJ2-7; 7 nucleotides match TRBD2. The length of the CDR3 is 14 residues. The germline V gene encodes CDR1 GTSNPN and CDR2 SVGIG (reference sequence). V shed 0 bases and J 2 bases; nucleotides not matched to a gene: 4. CDR3 DNA sequence: TGTGCCTGGAGTGTAGGTGGGGGGGCCTACGAGCAGTACTTC. It yields the protein CAWSVGGGAYEQYF. The full variable domain, completed using reference TRBV30 and TRBJ2-7, is SQTIHQWPATLVQPVGSPLSLECTVEGTSNPNLYWYRQAAGRGLQLLFYSVGIGQISSEVPQNLSASRPQDRQFILSSKKLLLSDSGFYLCAWSVGGGAYEQYFGPGTRLTVT.

This clone was picked up one time. The V call is TRBV12-3 or TRBV12-4, the J call TRBJ1-2; unclear D gene. Trimming removed 7 bases from V and 6 bases from J, with 15 bases in between. The CDR3 loop spans 13 amino acids. The CDR3 is CASTYRRRDGYTF. In DNA, the CDR3 is TGTGCCAGCACCTACCGTCGGAGGGATGGCTACACCTTC.

This chain joins TRBV7-2 and TRBJ1-2; TRBD1 matches at 7 bases. J lost 1 base, V lost 0 bases, and 8 bases had no gene match. The CDR3 runs to 17 residues. Germline V gives CDR1 SGHTA, CDR2 FQGNSA. CDR3 protein: CASSLAGGAGYNYGYTF. Written as DNA, the CDR3 is TGTGCCAGCAGCTTAGCAGGGGGCGCCGGATATAACTATGGCTACACCTTC. Complete variable domain (other parts from reference TRBV7-2 and TRBJ1-2): GAGVSQSPSNKVTEKGKDVELRCDPISGHTALYWYRQSLGQGLEFLIYFQGNSAPDKSGLPSDRFSAERTGGSVSTLTIQRTQQEDSAVYLCASSLAGGAGYNYGYTFGSGTRLTVV.